Below, 20 T cell receptor beta chains from the same sample are listed, as sequenced in a study of T-cell reconstitution after alpha-beta-depleted transplantation in children. Preparation of the TCRbeta library was carried out with unique molecular identifiers. TCRdb re-called the PCR reads with MiXCR, one entry per CDR3 protein. Here the sample spans fewer than 120,000 distinct CDR3 sequences, around a tenth being singletons. Here the sequenced sample was PBMCs from the stem cell graft donor, taken from the stem cell graft. These TCRs come from a human donor who donated a stem cell graft to a child with acute lymphoblastic leukemia.

In its sample, this clonotype was seen many times. The rearrangement uses TRBV28 and TRBJ2-7; 7 positions match TRBD2. The V and J ends lost 7 bases and 3 bases, in that order; junction bases with no gene match: 12. The CDR3 consists of 15 residues. Looked up from germline, CDR1 is MDHEN and CDR2 is SYDVKM. Here the CDR3 DNA reads TGTGCCAGCACCAGTTTGGGAGGGAAGGGCTACGAGCAGTACTTC. As protein: CASTSLGGKGYEQYF.

This clonotype was seen many times. This chain joins TRBV7-6 and TRBJ1-5, with 8 bases aligning to TRBD1. Looked up from germline, CDR1 is SGHVS and CDR2 is FNYEAQ. V trimming: 4 bases; J trimming: 2 bases; junction bases outside the gene matches: 4. This CDR3 region has 15 residues. The CDR3 nucleotides are TGTGCCAGCAGCTCGCAGGGGGCAGGCAATCAGCCCCAGCATTTT. It translates to CASSSQGAGNQPQHF.

In this sample, this clonotype turned up many times. The rearrangement uses TRBV9 and TRBJ2-7, with a tentative D call TRBD1 (5 bases). CDR3 length equals 15 residues. Germline lookup yields CDR1 SGDLS and CDR2 YYNGEE. Trimming cost V 0 bases and J 0 bases, with 10 bases left between them. The DNA for the CDR3 is TGTGCCAGCAGCGTAGGAACAGGAAGCTCCTACGAGCAGTACTTC. Protein sequence: CASSVGTGSSYEQYF.

The table lists this clonotype with many counts. The chain links TRBV15 to TRBJ1-5; D unresolved. In germline, CDR1 is LNHNV, CDR2 YYDKDF (reference sequence). V was shortened by 1 base and J by 7 bases, with 14 bases between the two germline ends. This CDR3 comprises 15 residues. DNA for the CDR3: TGTGCCACCAGCAGAGTAATTGGAGCGGGGCAGCCCCAGCATTTT. It yields the protein CATSRVIGAGQPQHF.

This clonotype was observed at least ten times. This chain links TRBV4-2 with TRBJ1-4; D ambiguous. The germline CDR1 and CDR2 sequences are LGHNA and YNFKEQ. Trimming stripped 0 bases from V and 0 bases from J, with 11 bases between. This CDR3 region has 17 residues. The CDR3 sequence: CASSQELQSATNEKLFF. In nucleotides, the CDR3 is TGTGCCAGCAGCCAAGAGTTGCAGTCTGCAACTAATGAAAAACTGTTTTTT.

This clonotype was detected many times. The chain has TRBV20-1 and TRBJ2-7; 10 nucleotides line up with TRBD2. With V trimmed by 6 bases and J by 2 bases, 7 bases remained unmatched. Germline CDR1 DFQATT, CDR2 SNEGSKA (reference sequence). The CDR3 loop spans 14 amino acids. This CDR3 reads CSAVTSGVTYEQYF. The CDR3 DNA follows: TGCAGTGCAGTCACTAGCGGGGTTACCTACGAGCAGTACTTC.

This clonotype was counted at least ten times. The chain has TRBV5-5 and TRBJ2-1; weak D call: TRBD1 (5 bases). V shed 0 bases and J shed 4 bases, with 5 bases lying between them. Germline V gene data show CDR1 as SGHKS and CDR2 as YYEKEE (reference sequence). This CDR3 has 13 residues. CDR3 amino acids: CASSLGQYNEQFF. The CDR3 coding sequence is TGTGCCAGCAGCTTGGGACAGTACAATGAGCAGTTCTTC.

This chain joins TRBV12-3 or TRBV12-4 and TRBJ2-3; D tentatively fits TRBD1 or TRBD2 (5 bases each). Trimming cost V 4 bases and J 6 bases, with 14 bases left between them. This CDR3 has 14 residues. In nucleotides, the CDR3 is TGTGCCAGCAGTTGGACCGGGGCTGCGGATACGCAGTATTTT. It encodes CASSWTGAADTQYF.

This clonotype showed up many times. V is TRBV20-1 and J is TRBJ2-7; TRBD1 might be the D (6 bases). From germline, CDR1 is DFQATT and CDR2 SNEGSKA (reference sequence). CDR3 size: 14 residues. V dropped 2 bases and J dropped 2 bases, with 13 bases sitting between them. CDR3 nucleotides: TGCAGTGCTAGAACGAACAGGGTCCCCTACGAGCAGTACTTC. It yields the protein CSARTNRVPYEQYF.

This clonotype was counted at least ten times. The CDR3 DNA sequence: TGTGCCAGCAGCTTAGGGTTAGCGGGGGAAGAGACCCAGTACTTC. Amino acid sequence: CASSLGLAGEETQYF. V gene TRBV7-2 combines with J gene TRBJ2-5; 9 bases align to TRBD2. CDR1 and CDR2 (germline): SGHTA, FQGNSA. The CDR3 is made up of 15 amino acids. The V segment lost 1 base and the J segment 3 bases; nucleotides outside the gene matches: 3.

This clonotype was seen ten or more times. The chain has TRBV7-9 and TRBJ2-7, with TRBD1 matching over 7 bases. The CDR3 consists of 14 residues. V was clipped by 8 bases and J by 5 bases; unmatched bases: 12. Germline values: CDR1 SEHNR, CDR2 FQNEAQ (reference sequence). The CDR3: CASGFATGINEQYF. As DNA, the CDR3 is TGTGCCAGCGGTTTCGCGACAGGGATCAACGAGCAGTACTTC.

This clonotype was seen repeatedly, ten times or more. The chain joins TRBV7-2 to TRBJ2-5; possibly TRBD2 for D (6 bases). Trimming removed 7 bases at V and 5 bases at J, with 14 bases between. This CDR3 contains 13 residues. CDR1 is SGHTA and CDR2 is FQGNSA in the germline V gene. CDR3 sequence reads: CASNWGVGETQYF. In DNA form, the CDR3 reads TGTGCCAGCAACTGGGGGGTGGGGGAGACCCAGTACTTC.

This clonotype has at least ten counts. The chain recombines TRBV6-2 or TRBV6-3 with TRBJ2-1, with 9 bases matching TRBD2. This CDR3 spans 19 amino acids. Germline loops: CDR1 MNHEY, CDR2 SVGEGT. The V and J ends lost 6 bases and 6 bases, in that order; junction bases with no gene match: 21. CDR3 in DNA: TGTGCCAGCAGCATCCCGAAATCTAGTGGCCTAGCGGGGAGCAATGAGCAGTTCTTC. It is translated as CASSIPKSSGLAGSNEQFF.

This clonotype was counted ten times or more. The chain employs TRBV20-1 and TRBJ1-5; TRBD1 might be the D (5 bases). The V gene's germline CDR1 is DFQATT and CDR2 SNEGSKA (reference sequence). Trimming cost V 3 bases and J 5 bases, with 17 bases left between them. The CDR3 runs to 15 residues. The CDR3 loop is CSASRGGDGYQPQHF. The CDR3 nucleotides are TGCAGTGCTAGTCGGGGGGGGGACGGATATCAGCCCCAGCATTTT.

This clonotype was seen ten or more times. The chain couples TRBV12-3 or TRBV12-4 to TRBJ2-3; 10 bases fit TRBD2. The J segment lost 5 bases and the V segment lost 5 bases, leaving 10 bases of the junction unmatched. CDR3 length: 16 residues. The CDR3 reads CASSGRLAGRIDTQYF. The CDR3 region has the DNA TGTGCCAGCAGTGGGAGACTAGCGGGCAGGATAGATACGCAGTATTTT.

This clonotype was recorded many times. The rearrangement links TRBV6-1 to TRBJ2-1; D remains unclear. The germline V gene has CDR1 MNHNS and CDR2 SASEGT. V was pared by 7 bases and J by 0 bases, with 7 bases between. This CDR3 has 13 residues. The CDR3 DNA sequence: TGTGCCAGCATTGAGATCTCCTACAATGAGCAGTTCTTC. Its protein product is CASIEISYNEQFF.

The chain couples TRBV7-6 to TRBJ1-2, with D uncertain. From germline, CDR1 is SGHVS and CDR2 FNYEAQ. The V end lost 5 bases, the J end lost 4 bases, and 11 bases lay between the germline ends. CDR3 size: 13 residues. CDR3 nucleotide sequence: TGTGCCAGCAGCCGTCCCGGAGGCTATGGCTACACCTTC. Amino acid sequence: CASSRPGGYGYTF. The full variable domain, its missing parts supplied by reference TRBV7-6 and TRBJ1-2, is GAGVSQSPRYKVTKRGQDVALRCDPISGHVSLYWYRQALGQGPEFLTYFNYEAQQDKSGLPNDRFSAERPEGSISTLTIQRTEQRDSAMYRCASSRPGGYGYTFGSGTRLTVV.

This clonotype was seen many times. J is TRBJ1-1 and V is TRBV7-2, with a weak D call TRBD1 (6 bases). There are 11 residues in the CDR3. Germline CDR1 reads SGHTA; CDR2 reads FQGNSA. V was trimmed by 3 bases and J by 10 bases, leaving 9 bases between them. The CDR3 reads CASSLTGAAFF. In DNA, the CDR3 is TGTGCCAGCAGCTTGACAGGTGCAGCTTTCTTT.

This clonotype appeared many times. The chain carries TRBV7-2 and TRBJ2-3; 11 positions match TRBD2. Per germline, CDR1 SGHTA and CDR2 FQGNSA. The junction had 4 bases not matched to a gene; V was cut back by 5 bases and J by 9 bases. The CDR3 spans 13 residues. CDR3 DNA sequence: TGTGCCAGCAGCGCGACTAGCGGGAAAACGCAGTATTTT. Translating it yields CASSATSGKTQYF.

The sample holds many counts of this clonotype. The chain links TRBV7-2 to TRBJ2-7; 8 bases map to TRBD2. After removal of 5 bases from V and 2 bases from J, the junction contained 8 bases not matched to a gene. Germline CDR1 SGHTA, CDR2 FQGNSA. The CDR3 runs 15 residues. CDR3 bases: TGTGCCAGCAGCCCGTCTAGCGGGCAGACCTACGAGCAGTACTTC. It is translated as CASSPSSGQTYEQYF.